Below, 17 T cell receptor beta chains from the same sample are listed, as sequenced in a study of T cells after yellow fever vaccination. TCRdb re-called the 5' RACE reads through MiXCR, storing one row per CDR3 protein. The sample comprises roughly 250,000 distinct CDR3 sequences, approximately 12% of which are singletons, and roughly 0.5% rests with the top ten. This specimen consisted of CD4+ T cells sorted from PBMCs, obtained 45 days after the yellow fever booster vaccination. All receptors come from a man aged 30 to 39 who received the YFV17D yellow fever vaccine.

J is TRBJ2-1 and V is TRBV6-4; D possibly corresponds to TRBD2 (6 bases). The CDR3 is made up of 14 amino acids. Deletions cut 5 bases from V and 7 bases from J, with 15 bases between. Germline V gives CDR1 MRHNA, CDR2 SNTAGT. The CDR3 DNA follows: TGTGCCAGCAGTCTAGAGTTGGGAGGAAATGAGCAGTTCTTC. Translated: CASSLELGGNEQFF.

The rearrangement links TRBV3-1 to TRBJ2-5; 11 nucleotides match TRBD2. Per germline, CDR1 LGHDT and CDR2 YNNKEL (reference sequence). V trimming: 10 bases; J trimming: 3 bases; junction bases outside the gene matches: 19. The CDR3 extends over 18 amino acids. The CDR3 protein is CAITERRTSGPLKETQYF. The DNA for the CDR3 is TGTGCCATCACCGAACGTCGGACTAGCGGGCCTTTAAAAGAGACCCAGTACTTC.

This clonotype was seen repeatedly, ten times or more. The chain couples TRBV20-1 to TRBJ2-7; possibly TRBD1 for D (6 bases). Germline loops: CDR1 DFQATT, CDR2 SNEGSKA (reference sequence). The CDR3 spans 15 residues. V lost 3 bases and J 0 bases, leaving 15 bases between the germline ends. The CDR3 sequence is CSASRGSPISYEQYF. The CDR3 region has the DNA TGCAGTGCTAGTAGGGGGAGCCCTATCTCCTACGAGCAGTACTTC.

This sequence joins TRBV5-1 and TRBJ2-3; D is perhaps TRBD2 (5 bases). Germline-derived CDR1 and CDR2 are SGHRS and YFSETQ. The CDR3 runs to 15 residues. V was shortened by 2 bases and J by 1 base, with 11 bases between the two germline ends. CDR3: CASSFEGEGTDTQYF. The CDR3 nucleotides are TGCGCCAGCAGCTTTGAGGGTGAGGGCACAGATACGCAGTATTTT.

The sample holds a few counts of this clonotype. The chain uses TRBV15 and TRBJ2-5; D possibly corresponds to TRBD2 (6 bases). Trimming cost V 0 bases and J 4 bases, with 12 bases left between them. The CDR3 is made up of 15 amino acids. Per the germline V gene, CDR1 is LNHNV and CDR2 is YYDKDF (reference sequence). CDR3 residues: CATSRDGQRVETQYF. The CDR3 DNA reads TGTGCCACCAGCAGAGATGGCCAGCGGGTAGAGACCCAGTACTTC.

This clonotype was observed at least ten times. This chain joins TRBV5-1 and TRBJ1-1; the D gene is possibly TRBD1 (5 bases). Germline V gene data show CDR1 as SGHRS and CDR2 as YFSETQ. Trimming removed 0 bases from V and 5 bases from J, with 11 bases in between. The CDR3 extends over 14 amino acids. The chain's CDR3 is CASSLDRGGTEAFF. The CDR3 DNA reads as TGCGCCAGCAGCTTGGACCGCGGGGGAACTGAAGCTTTCTTT. Supplemented by reference TRBV5-1 and TRBJ1-1, the full variable domain reads KAGVTQTPRYLIKTRGQQVTLSCSPISGHRSVSWYQQTPGQGLQFLFEYFSETQRNKGNFPGRFSGRQFSNSRSEMNVSTLELGDSALYLCASSLDRGGTEAFFGQGTRLTVV.

CDR3 DNA sequence: TGCAGCGTTGTGTTCCGAGCGGAGACCCAGTACTTC. Amino acids: CSVVFRAETQYF. This sequence joins TRBV29-1 and TRBJ2-5; D uncertain. The V gene lost 4 bases and the J gene lost 5 bases, with 11 bases spanning the gap. The CDR3 covers 12 residues. The germline V gene encodes CDR1 SQVTM and CDR2 ANQGSEA.

The rearrangement uses TRBV24-1 and TRBJ2-1; D gene ambiguous. V lost 3 bases and J lost 5, with 7 bases in between. The CDR3 loop spans 13 amino acids. Germline assignment: CDR1 KGHDR and CDR2 SFDVKD. The CDR3 loop is CATSDASNNEQFF. The CDR3 coding sequence is TGTGCCACCAGTGATGCCAGTAACAATGAGCAGTTCTTC.

CDR3 coding DNA: TGCGCCAGCAGCCAAGTTACGTCGGGAGAGGACAAAAACATTCAGTACTTC. Residues: CASSQVTSGEDKNIQYF. V is TRBV4-3 and J is TRBJ2-4, with TRBD2 as a possible D gene (6 bases). CDR1 LGHNA and CDR2 YSLEER come from the germline V gene. CDR3 length: 17 residues. Trimming removed 1 base at V and 3 bases at J, with 16 bases between.

This chain joins TRBV7-3 and TRBJ2-3; D is unresolved. The V gene lost 5 bases and the J gene lost 5 bases, with 14 bases spanning the gap. The CDR3 loop spans 14 amino acids. CDR1 is SGHTA, CDR2 FQGTGA, per germline. Here the CDR3 DNA reads TGTGCCAGCAGCCCCGCGGACGTAGGAGATACGCAGTATTTT. It encodes CASSPADVGDTQYF. Full variable domain (missing parts from reference TRBV7-3 and TRBJ2-3): GAGVSQTPSNKVTEKGKYVELRCDPISGHTALYWYRQSLGQGPEFLIYFQGTGAADDSGLPNDRFFAVRPEGSVSTLKIQRTERGDSAVYLCASSPADVGDTQYFGPGTRLTVL.

The chain has TRBV6-5 and TRBJ2-1; 7 bases align to TRBD1. Germline trimming cut 4 bases from V and 5 bases from J; bases unmatched to any gene: 11. The germline V gene has CDR1 MNHEY and CDR2 SVGAGI. The CDR3 spans 16 residues. CDR3 DNA: TGTGCCAGCAGTTTCGATCGGACAGGCGACGACAATGAGCAGTTCTTC. Amino acids: CASSFDRTGDDNEQFF.

This clonotype appeared a few times. The chain combines TRBV5-4 with TRBJ2-1, with 7 positions matching TRBD2. The CDR3 spans 16 residues. CDR1 and CDR2 from the germline V gene are SGHNT and YYREEE (reference sequence). Unmatched junction bases numbered 13, after V lost 4 bases and J lost 6 bases. The CDR3 spells CASSLVVGGSFNEQFF. The CDR3 DNA follows: TGTGCCAGCAGCCTGGTGGTTGGCGGGAGCTTCAATGAGCAGTTCTTC.

V is TRBV9 and J is TRBJ1-2; D not resolved. Germline V gives CDR1 SGDLS, CDR2 YYNGEE. V was clipped by 0 bases and J by 4 bases, with 10 bases between them. This CDR3 is built from 14 residues. CDR3 bases: TGTGCCAGCAGCGTAGGCCAGGAGGTCTATGGCTACACCTTC. Translated: CASSVGQEVYGYTF.

The CDR3 protein is CASSLEQGSSYNEQFF. In DNA form, the CDR3 reads TGTGCCAGCAGCTTAGAGCAGGGGAGCTCCTACAATGAGCAGTTCTTC. This chain links TRBV7-2 with TRBJ2-1; TRBD1 is a possible D gene (6 bases). The CDR3 runs to 16 residues. Germline-derived CDR1 and CDR2 are SGHTA and FQGNSA. Trimming removed 1 base at V and 0 bases at J, with 10 bases between.

This clonotype was recorded at least ten times. One end of the junction is discordant with germline, which a read error may explain. This chain joins TRBV6-5 and TRBJ2-7; D uncertain. The CDR3 length is 14 residues. Germline values: CDR1 MNHEY, CDR2 SVGAGI. CDR3: CASSYTPGPLEQYF. DNA for the CDR3: TGTGCAAGCAGTTACACCCCGGGCCCCCTCGAGCAGTACTTC.

This chain joins TRBV12-3 or TRBV12-4 and TRBJ2-5; D gene unclear. The CDR3 contains 12 residues. The ends were cut back, 4 bases at V and 1 base at J, with 4 bases in the middle. CDR3 DNA: TGTGCCAGCAGTTCGGTCCAAGAGACCCAGTACTTC. Translated: CASSSVQETQYF.

This clonotype was observed a handful of times. The chain employs TRBV4-3 and TRBJ2-5; weak D call: TRBD1 (5 bases). This CDR3 comprises 15 residues. Per the germline V gene, CDR1 is LGHNA and CDR2 is YSLEER. Trimming removed 3 bases at V and 5 bases at J, with 16 bases between. The CDR3 DNA follows: TGCGCCAGCAGCCAGGCCGCCAGGGCATGGGAGACCCAGTACTTC. Residues: CASSQAARAWETQYF.